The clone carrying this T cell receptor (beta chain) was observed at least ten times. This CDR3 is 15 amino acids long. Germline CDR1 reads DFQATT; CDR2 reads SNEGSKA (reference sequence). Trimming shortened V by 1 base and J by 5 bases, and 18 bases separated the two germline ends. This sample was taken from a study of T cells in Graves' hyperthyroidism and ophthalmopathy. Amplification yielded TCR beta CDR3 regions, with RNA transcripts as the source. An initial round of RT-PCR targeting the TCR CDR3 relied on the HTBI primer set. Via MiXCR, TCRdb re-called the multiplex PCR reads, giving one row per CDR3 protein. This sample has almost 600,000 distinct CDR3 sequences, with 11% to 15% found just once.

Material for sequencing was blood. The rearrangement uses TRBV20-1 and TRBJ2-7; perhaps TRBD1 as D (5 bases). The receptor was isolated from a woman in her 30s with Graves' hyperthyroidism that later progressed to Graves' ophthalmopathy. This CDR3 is CSARVSSGKRDEQYF. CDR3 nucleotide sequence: TGCAGTGCTAGAGTTTCGTCAGGGAAGAGAGACGAGCAGTACTTC.